Each of the 10 T cell receptor beta chains below was sequenced from the same sample in a study of neurological immune-mediated disorders. Each CDR3 protein gets one entry after TCRdb re-called the 5' RACE reads with MiXCR. The sample consists of 70,000 or so distinct CDR3 sequences, approximately 3.4% of them appearing once. The sample was PBMCs. Receptors originate from a woman aged 45 to 65 with multiple sclerosis.

This clonotype was counted at least ten times. This chain connects TRBV5-1 to TRBJ1-6; D unclear. The V and J ends lost 3 bases and 7 bases respectively, with 8 bases between them. The CDR3 length is 13 residues. Germline-derived CDR1 and CDR2 are SGHRS and YFSETQ. The CDR3 loop is CASSSEHNSPLHF. The CDR3 region has the DNA TGCGCCAGCAGCTCGGAACACAATTCACCCCTCCACTTT.

This clonotype was counted many times. The rearrangement uses TRBV19 and TRBJ1-6, with D tentatively TRBD1 (5 bases). The germline V gene encodes CDR1 LNHDA and CDR2 SQIVND (reference sequence). Trimming left V 11 bases short and J 7 bases short, with 21 bases between. This CDR3 region has 15 residues. DNA for the CDR3: TGTGCCCCGAACCGGCCAGGGTCTACAAATTCACCCCTCCACTTT. This gives the protein CAPNRPGSTNSPLHF.

This clonotype has more than one count but fewer than ten. A read error is possible here, since a much larger clone lies one base away. This chain uses TRBV20-1 with TRBJ1-1; 9 nucleotides line up with TRBD1. V was pared by 7 bases and J by 10 bases, with 13 bases of the junction left unmatched. The germline V gene encodes CDR1 DFQATT and CDR2 SNEGSKA (reference sequence). The CDR3 runs 13 residues. The CDR3 region is CSDNRGQGQGAFF. The DNA of the CDR3 is TGCAGTGACAACAGGGGGCAAGGTCAGGGAGCTTTCTTT.

At least ten counts were recorded for this clonotype. This chain uses TRBV7-2 with TRBJ1-4; 9 nucleotides agree with TRBD1. CDR1 and CDR2 from the germline V gene are SGHTA and FQGNSA. The CDR3 runs to 14 residues. V gave up 3 bases and J gave up 5 bases; unmatched junction bases: 1. CDR3 in amino acids: CASSFGTGNEKLFF. In nucleotides, the CDR3 is TGTGCCAGCAGCTTTGGGACAGGGAATGAAAAACTGTTTTTT.

This clonotype has at least ten counts. The CDR3 loop is CAIRGPGTRKGHTIYF. The CDR3 nucleotides are TGTGCCATCAGGGGTCCCGGGACACGAAAAGGACACACCATATATTTT. V and J are TRBV10-3 and TRBJ1-3, with a possible D match to TRBD1 (6 bases). V was shortened by 6 bases and J by 8 bases, with 23 bases between the two germline ends. The CDR3 covers 16 residues. Per germline, CDR1 ENHRY and CDR2 SYGVKD.

This clonotype was recorded at least ten times. The chain is built from TRBV2 and TRBJ2-2, with TRBD1 matching 7 bases. Trimming removed 8 bases from V and 5 bases from J; junction bases left unmatched: 5. This CDR3 is built from 13 residues. The germline V gene encodes CDR1 SNHLY and CDR2 FYNNEI. The CDR3 spells CASLRQGTGELFF. The CDR3 DNA reads as TGTGCCAGCCTGCGACAGGGAACCGGGGAGCTGTTTTTT.

In its sample, this clonotype was seen many times. CDR3 in amino acids: CASSVGAGEQYV. CDR3 in DNA: TGTGCCAGCAGCGTCGGTGCAGGGGAGCAGTACGTC. The chain employs TRBV7-2 and TRBJ2-7; D is perhaps TRBD1 (5 bases). Germline V gene sequence: CDR1 SGHTA, CDR2 FQGNSA. Trimming took 5 bases from V and 7 from J, leaving 12 bases between them. The CDR3 totals 12 residues.

This clonotype was recorded at least ten times. The chain couples TRBV20-1 to TRBJ2-1, with 9 bases that match TRBD2. Trimming at V came to 3 bases and at J to 16 bases, leaving 16 bases not matched to a gene. This CDR3 has 14 residues. CDR1 is DFQATT and CDR2 is SNEGSKA in the germline V gene (reference sequence). The CDR3 DNA sequence: TGCAGTGCTAGCCCTGCGAAGTTAGCGGGGGTGTCCTTCTTC. Translating gives CSASPAKLAGVSFF.

This clonotype has ten or more counts. The J gene is TRBJ2-5, the V gene TRBV7-2; 11 bases line up with TRBD2. Losses at the gene ends were 6 bases for V and 1 base for J; bases not matched to a gene: 4. Germline CDR1 and CDR2: SGHTA and FQGNSA. This CDR3 has 15 residues. The CDR3 DNA is TGTGCCAGCAGTTGGACTAGCGGGCTCCAAGAGACCCAGTACTTC. Its translation: CASSWTSGLQETQYF.

This clonotype was counted many times. This chain links TRBV15 with TRBJ2-5, with D perhaps matching TRBD2 (5 bases). Trimming cost V 0 bases and J 2 bases, with 7 bases left between them. Germline CDR1 is LNHNV and CDR2 is YYDKDF (reference sequence). This CDR3 region has 14 residues. CDR3 nucleotide sequence: TGTGCCACCAGCAGAGATCTAGCTCAAGAGACCCAGTACTTC. Protein: CATSRDLAQETQYF.